The rows below give T cell receptor beta chains drawn from one sample of a study of cytomegalovirus exposure and HLA in healthy donors. Profiling relied on immunoSEQ multiplex PCR, and the TCRdb table lists in-frame clones only, not all of them. The sample carries more than 200,000 clones, almost 70% recorded once. Sequenced: PBMCs. These receptors were obtained from a man aged 40-49 years in good health and CMV-seropositive. CDR3s include the opening cysteine and the closing phenylalanine or tryptophan.

j_call,v_call,cdr3_aa
TRBJ2-3,TRBV9,CASSVGQGSDTQYF
TRBJ1-2,TRBV4-1,CASSQDVTGWYGYTF
TRBJ2-3,TRBV5-8,CASSAPGVSVTDTQYF
TRBJ1-5,TRBV28,CASSPGGHQPQHF
TRBJ2-7,TRBV7-6,CASSLDRGLSYEQYF
TRBJ2-1,TRBV7-6,CASSPRGGQGNEQFF
TRBJ2-7,TRBV7-7,CASSLQQGSYEQYF
TRBJ2-1,TRBV6-5,CASSSRPSINEQFF
TRBJ1-6,TRBV7-2,CASSLAVWGHDYNSPLHF
TRBJ2-5,TRBV4-1,CASALGAQETQYF
TRBJ1-1,TRBV11-2,CASSLDSGGATEAFF
TRBJ2-7,TRBV6-5,CASSYGGENYEQYF
TRBJ2-7,TRBV6-5,CANSPFLRQSVEQYF
TRBJ1-3,TRBV5-4,CASSLPGTGNTIYF
TRBJ2-7,TRBV7-9,CASRGDLSYEQYF
TRBJ2-7,TRBV28,CASRGGQPGSYEQYF
TRBJ1-2,TRBV9,CASRRREGQGVYGYTF
TRBJ1-4,TRBV28,CASEKGVGSVGNEKLFF
TRBJ2-3,TRBV15,CATSRESLDNTDTQYF
TRBJ2-1,TRBV15,CATSRDRMVPYNEQFF
TRBJ2-7,TRBV19,CASRVAGGPGEQYF
TRBJ1-2,TRBV10-3,CAISGIMGGYTF
TRBJ1-1,TRBV7-9,CASSFITGGEAEAFF
TRBJ2-7,TRBV5-1,CASSRGRTSGTGSYEQYF
TRBJ1-6,TRBV27,CASSFNIHSPLHF
TRBJ1-5,TRBV4-2,CASSLGNRRRGNQPQHF
TRBJ2-7,TRBV2,CASSRLAGGTEQYF
TRBJ2-2,TRBV5-1,CASRDRTTRGELFF
TRBJ2-7,TRBV15,CATSYQGAVREQYF
TRBJ2-1,TRBV4-1,CASSQVGGTFYNEQFF
TRBJ2-5,TRBV7-8,CASSLLIPVTGEETQYF
TRBJ2-2,TRBV25-1,CASTPGKNTGELFF
TRBJ1-1,TRBV4-1,CASSQDEGAYTEAFF
TRBJ1-5,TRBV6-1,CASRQLAGPQHF
TRBJ1-2,TRBV5-1,CASSLGVVDGYTF
TRBJ2-7,TRBV7-8,CASSPRTVLYEQYF
TRBJ1-2,TRBV7-9,CASSLADVRGNYGYTF
TRBJ1-2,TRBV6-5,CASSYRDSGYGYTF
TRBJ2-5,TRBV4-2,CASSQGRRDSQETQYF
TRBJ1-2,TRBV7-9,CASSINRGYGYTF
TRBJ2-2,TRBV29-1,CSVGRFTGELFF
TRBJ2-5,TRBV2,CASSPSGGTDETQYF
TRBJ1-2,TRBV19,CASSMRVLHGYTF
TRBJ2-7,TRBV11-2,CASSLGGGAAYEQYF
TRBJ2-2,TRBV7-9,CASSFEGAYTGELFF